The 8 T cell receptor beta chains presented below share a single source sample, sequenced in a study of CD4+ T cells in melanoma. The data were produced by immunoSEQ multiplex PCR, yet TCRdb's version contains in-frame clones alone and is incomplete. The profile shows 5,300 or so clones, about 70% of them singletons. The sample consisted of cells from a culture (not recorded whether cultured in vitro). Receptors were obtained from a human donor with melanoma.

This clone rates as medium-sized. The J gene is TRBJ2-2, the V gene TRBV29-1; 8 nucleotides match TRBD1. J gave up 0 bases and V 6 bases, and 3 bases lay outside the gene matches. Germline V gives CDR1 SQVTM, CDR2 ANQGSEA. This CDR3 has 14 residues. CDR3 bases: TGCAGCGTGGCAGGGGGCTCGAACACCGGGGAGCTGTTTTTT. Residues: CSVAGGSNTGELFF.

The chain uses TRBV19 and TRBJ1-2; no clear D gene. Germline V gives CDR1 LNHDA, CDR2 SQIVND (reference sequence). Trimming pared 9 bases from V and 1 base from J, leaving 9 bases between. CDR3 size: 12 residues. The CDR3 loop is CASSDFNYGYTF. CDR3 DNA: TGTGCCAGCTCAGACTTTAACTATGGCTACACCTTC.

The chain links TRBV27 to TRBJ2-7; 10 bases are a match to TRBD1. This CDR3 has 13 residues. The germline V gene encodes CDR1 MNHEY and CDR2 SMNVEV (reference sequence). J was trimmed by 2 bases and V by 6 bases; bases with no gene match: 1. CDR3: CASRGQGTYEQYF. CDR3 nucleotide sequence: TGTGCCAGCAGGGGACAGGGGACCTACGAGCAGTACTTC.

This chain connects TRBV18 to TRBJ2-3; either TRBD1 or TRBD2 may fit D (6 bases each). The CDR3 is 15 amino acids. V lost 0 bases to trimming and J lost 2 bases, with 9 bases between them. Germline V gives CDR1 KGHSH, CDR2 LQKENI. The CDR3: CASSPPRGPTDTQYF. DNA of the CDR3: TGTGCCAGCTCACCACCACGGGGGCCCACAGATACGCAGTATTTT. The entire variable domain, with the rest obtained from reference TRBV18 and TRBJ2-3, is as follows: NAGVMQNPRHLVRRRGQEARLRCSPMKGHSHVYWYRQLPEEGLKFMVYLQKENIIDESGMPKERFSAEFPKEGPSILRIQQVVRGDSAAYFCASSPPRGPTDTQYFGPGTRLTVL.

V usage is TRBV9 and J usage is TRBJ1-2, with TRBD1 as a possible D gene (5 bases). This CDR3 comprises 13 residues. Trimming shortened V by 6 bases and J by 7 bases, and 16 bases separated the two germline ends. Germline V gives CDR1 SGDLS, CDR2 YYNGEE. CDR3 nucleotide sequence: TGTGCCAGCACCTCATCGGGGGGTGGTGGCTACACCTTC. Translation: CASTSSGGGGYTF. The whole variable domain, remainder taken from reference TRBV9 and TRBJ1-2, is DSGVTQTPKHLITATGQRVTLRCSPRSGDLSVYWYQQSLDQGLQFLIQYYNGEERAKGNILERFSAQQFPDLHSELNLSSLELGDSALYFCASTSSGGGGYTFGSGTRLTVV.

This clone was detected only a few times. V gene TRBV19 combines with J gene TRBJ1-1, with D maybe TRBD1 (5 bases). The V gene's germline CDR1 is LNHDA and CDR2 SQIVND (reference sequence). The CDR3 is 12 residues long. Trimming left V 5 bases short and J 5 bases short, with 9 bases between. The CDR3 region is CASSWGWTEAFF. The DNA of the CDR3 is TGTGCCAGTAGTTGGGGGTGGACTGAAGCTTTCTTT.

The table lists this clone with a count of one. The J gene is TRBJ2-7, the V gene TRBV30; 10 nucleotides match TRBD1. Germline lookup yields CDR1 GTSNPN and CDR2 SVGIG (reference sequence). The ends lost 4 bases at V and 7 bases at J; junction bases unmatched: 7. The CDR3 is made up of 13 amino acids. DNA for the CDR3: TGTGCCTGGACCGGGACAGGGGAATTTGAGCAGTACTTC. This encodes CAWTGTGEFEQYF.

This rearrangement joins TRBV6-5 to TRBJ2-1, with 11 bases aligning to TRBD1. V gave up 7 bases and J gave up 3 bases; unmatched junction bases: 2. The germline CDR1 and CDR2 sequences are MNHEY and SVGAGI. CDR3 length equals 14 residues. The CDR3, as DNA: TGTGCCAGCAAAGGGACAGGGGGCTACAATGAGCAGTTCTTC. Translated, it gives CASKGTGGYNEQFF.